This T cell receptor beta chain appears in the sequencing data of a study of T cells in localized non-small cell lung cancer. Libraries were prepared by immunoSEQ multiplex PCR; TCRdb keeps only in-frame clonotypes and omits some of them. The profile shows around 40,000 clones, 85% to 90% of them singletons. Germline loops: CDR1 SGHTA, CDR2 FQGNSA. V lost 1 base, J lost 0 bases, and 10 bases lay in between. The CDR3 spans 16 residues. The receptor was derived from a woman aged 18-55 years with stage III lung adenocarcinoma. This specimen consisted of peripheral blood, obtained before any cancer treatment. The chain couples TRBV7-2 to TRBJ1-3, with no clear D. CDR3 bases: TGTGCCAGCAGCTTAGGTCCAGGACGCTCTGGAAACACCATATATTTT. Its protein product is CASSLGPGRSGNTIYF.